This T cell receptor beta chain was found in a study of CD8 T cells in ankylosing spondylitis. Scientists made TCR beta libraries using quantitative 5'-RACE with molecular barcodes. TCRdb analysed the 5' RACE reads with MiXCR anew, one entry per CDR3 protein. The sample lists around 130,000 distinct CDR3 sequences, 7% occurring once. CDR1 is DFQATT and CDR2 is SNEGSKA in the germline V gene (reference sequence). This CDR3 is built from 14 residues. V trimming: 0 bases; J trimming: 4 bases; junction bases outside the gene matches: 5. Study-level results: Roughly eight highly homologous variants made up a TCR beta motif that seemed to typify ankylosing spondylitis blood.

This clonotype is medium-sized in the sample. Its antigen is undetermined. This TCR was recovered from a male donor with ankylosing spondylitis or in good health (not recorded which). The sample taken for sequencing was blood, either unsorted or a sorted T cell fraction (not recorded which). V usage is TRBV20-1 and J usage is TRBJ2-7, with 8 bases fitting TRBD2. CDR3 loop: CSARDPGRAYEQYF. For the CDR3, the DNA is TGCAGTGCTAGAGATCCCGGGAGGGCGTACGAGCAGTACTTC.